This T cell receptor beta chain was sequenced for a study of blood T cells in healthy people across ages. A second PCR of 7 to 11 cycles used a sample-barcoded 5' primer and a J-beta primer mix. One entry per CDR3 protein results from TCRdb running MiXCR on the 5' RACE reads. Seen here are some 1.6 million distinct CDR3 sequences, roughly a third observed once, and the top ten hold roughly 10%. The CDR3 runs 16 residues. Germline CDR1 is DFQATT and CDR2 is SNEGSKA (reference sequence). J was trimmed by 3 bases and V by 3 bases; bases with no gene match: 8. The TCR was taken from a woman younger than 45 in good health. V usage is TRBV20-1 and J usage is TRBJ2-1; 10 bases fit TRBD2. Sequencing was performed on blood. CDR3 loop: CSARLARLAGYNEQFF. In DNA, the CDR3 is TGCAGTGCTAGGCTCGCCCGACTAGCGGGCTACAATGAGCAGTTCTTC.